These T cell receptor beta chains were read from a single sample in a study of identical twins. TCRdb independently ran MiXCR on the 5' RACE reads; one entry per CDR3 protein. Of some 330,000 distinct CDR3 sequences in the sample, 7% to 9.5% were seen once. Material for sequencing was naive T cells sorted from blood. Receptors originate from a woman in her 50s in good health. The CDR3 runs from the conserved cysteine through the conserved F or W. D genes are given only for firm matches. Clone size appears in some rows only: once, few, many, or a class for an expanded clone.

V	J	D	length	size	CDR3	DNA
TRBV12-3/TRBV12-4	TRBJ2-5	-	12	few	CASSFLKETQYF	TGTGCCAGCAGTTTCCTTAAAGAGACCCAGTACTTC
TRBV7-8	TRBJ2-3	-	16	many	CASSSYLSRVTDTQYF	TGTGCCAGCAGCTCATACCTTTCTAGAGTCACAGATACGCAGTATTTT
TRBV27	TRBJ2-2	-	15	-	CASSPQAVNTGELFF	TGTGCCAGCAGCCCGCAAGCGGTAAACACCGGGGAGCTGTTTTTT
TRBV29-1	TRBJ1-1	-	16	-	CSVEVRAGWMNTEAFF	TGCAGCGTTGAGGTTAGGGCAGGGTGGATGAACACTGAAGCTTTCTTT
TRBV12-3/TRBV12-4	TRBJ1-1	-	13	-	CASSLSTDTEAFF	TGTGCCAGCAGTTTATCTACGGACACTGAAGCTTTCTTT
TRBV11-1	TRBJ2-7	-	15	few	CASSRPLDLSYEQYF	TGTGCCAGCAGCCGACCCCTGGACCTCTCCTACGAGCAGTACTTC
TRBV9	TRBJ2-3	-	14	few	CASSVAGEEDTQYF	TGTGCCAGCAGCGTAGCAGGGGAGGAAGATACGCAGTATTTT
TRBV7-8	TRBJ1-4	-	14	many	CASSPILGSEKLFF	TGTGCCAGCAGCCCTATACTCGGTTCAGAAAAACTGTTTTTT
TRBV15	TRBJ2-3	TRBD2	15	-	CSTSTGLAAWDTQYF	TGTTCCACCAGCACGGGACTAGCGGCCTGGGATACGCAGTATTTT
TRBV2	TRBJ2-3	TRBD1	15	-	CARQGQQLSPDTQYF	TGTGCCCGCCAGGGACAGCAACTTTCCCCAGATACGCAGTATTTT
TRBV6-1	TRBJ2-1	TRBD2	15	few	CASSEERGSYNEQFF	TGTGCCAGCAGTGAAGAGCGGGGGAGCTACAATGAGCAGTTCTTC
TRBV12-3/TRBV12-4	TRBJ2-1	-	13	many	CASSYREVAEQFF	TGTGCCAGCAGTTACAGGGAAGTGGCTGAGCAGTTCTTC
TRBV20-1	TRBJ2-1	TRBD2	15	-	CSAPRGLAAHNEQFF	TGCAGTGCTCCCCGAGGACTAGCGGCCCACAATGAGCAGTTCTTC
TRBV12-3/TRBV12-4	TRBJ2-3	-	14	many	CASSFRGSTDTQYF	TGTGCCAGCAGTTTCCGGGGGAGCACAGATACGCAGTATTTT
TRBV10-3	TRBJ2-2	-	13	few	CAISDRDRRELFF	TGTGCCATCAGTGATCGGGACCGACGGGAGCTGTTTTTT